This T cell receptor beta chain was recovered during a study of cytomegalovirus exposure and HLA in healthy donors. The PCR contained 60 Vbeta and 13 Jbeta primers. The method was immunoSEQ multiplex PCR; TCRdb's version includes in-frame clones alone and lacks a portion of them. The table records around 220,000 clones, roughly 79% of them present only once. Study-wide results and limits: TCR beta chains numbering under 200 were designated cytomegalovirus-associated. Specificity for CMV antigens was confirmed in vitro for a few of the CMV-associated chains.

Remarks on this clone: Its antigen is unknown.

The sequencing input was PBMCs. The clonotype was recovered from a young man in good health and CMV-seronegative.

CDR3 in DNA: TGCGCCAGCAGCCAGATTCCCAGCGGGAGGCTCGATGAGCAGTTCTTC. Protein sequence: CASSQIPSGRLDEQFF. The genes are TRBV4-3 and TRBJ2-1; 9 bases match TRBD2. CDR3 length equals 16 residues. In germline, CDR1 is LGHNA, CDR2 YSLEER. Trimming at V came to 3 bases and at J to 8 bases, leaving 11 bases not matched to a gene.